These 19 T cell receptor beta chains originate from one sample sequenced in a study of yellow fever vaccine responses in identical twins. MiXCR, applied by TCRdb to the RT-PCR reads, yields one record per CDR3 protein. The sample carries about 3,300 distinct CDR3 sequences, approximately 90% recorded once. Sequences were derived from T cells from blood (PBMCs), unsorted or a sorted subset (not recorded which), sampled before or after yellow fever vaccination (not recorded which). These TCRs come from a woman in her late teens or twenties who received the yellow fever vaccine.

V usage is TRBV2 and J usage is TRBJ2-7; no firm D call. From germline, CDR1 is SNHLY and CDR2 FYNNEI. CDR3 length: 13 residues. With 6 bases removed from V and 2 bases from J, the gap between germline ends came to 11 bases. As DNA, the CDR3 is TGTGCCAGCAGCTATGATAGGGCCTACGAGCAGTACTTC. Translation gives CASSYDRAYEQYF.

The V call is TRBV4-3, the J call TRBJ2-5; perhaps TRBD1 as D (5 bases). This CDR3 is built from 15 residues. The germline gives CDR1 LGHNA, CDR2 YSLEER. The V gene lost 4 bases and the J gene lost 4 bases, with 16 bases spanning the gap. The CDR3 sequence is CASSRAKGFRETQYF. CDR3 nucleotide sequence: TGCGCCAGCAGCCGCGCGAAGGGGTTCAGAGAGACCCAGTACTTC.

The chain employs TRBV18 and TRBJ2-7; D may correspond to TRBD1 or TRBD2 (5 bases each). V lost 3 bases to trimming and J lost 2 bases, with 11 bases between them. This CDR3 is 14 amino acids long. Germline CDR1 is KGHSH and CDR2 is LQKENI. The CDR3 here is CASSPAGTAYEQYF. CDR3 coding DNA: TGTGCCAGCTCACCGGCAGGGACCGCCTACGAGCAGTACTTC.

The CDR3 region is CSAETGLVNEQFF. The CDR3 DNA is TGCAGTGCTGAAACGGGACTAGTCAATGAGCAGTTCTTC. The chain has TRBV20-1 and TRBJ2-1; TRBD2 matches at 8 bases. The CDR3 runs 13 residues. Germline loops: CDR1 DFQATT, CDR2 SNEGSKA (reference sequence). After removal of 5 bases from V and 6 bases from J, the junction contained 6 bases not matched to a gene.

The chain joins TRBV18 to TRBJ2-7; D ambiguous. Trimming removed 4 bases at V and 6 bases at J, with 7 bases between. This CDR3 is 11 amino acids long. Germline V gene data show CDR1 as KGHSH and CDR2 as LQKENI. The CDR3 here is CASSHKAEQYF. The CDR3 nucleotides read TGTGCCAGCTCACATAAGGCCGAGCAGTACTTC.

The rearrangement uses TRBV19 and TRBJ2-7, with 7 bases lining up with TRBD1. Germline V CDR1 and CDR2: LNHDA, SQIVND (reference sequence). The CDR3 consists of 14 residues. V shed 5 bases and J 4 bases; nucleotides not matched to a gene: 8. The CDR3 loop is CASSGPGGRYEQYF. The CDR3 bases are TGTGCCAGTAGTGGACCAGGGGGTAGATACGAGCAGTACTTC. The whole variable domain, filled in from reference TRBV19 and TRBJ2-7, reads DGGITQSPKYLFRKEGQNVTLSCEQNLNHDAMYWYRQDPGQGLRLIYYSQIVNDFQKGDIAEGYSVSREKKESFPLTVTSAQKNPTAFYLCASSGPGGRYEQYFGPGTRLTVT.

J is TRBJ2-3 and V is TRBV2, with 7 bases identical to TRBD1. Germline values: CDR1 SNHLY, CDR2 FYNNEI. The CDR3 is made up of 14 amino acids. Unmatched junction bases numbered 8, after V lost 7 bases and J lost 4 bases. As DNA, the CDR3 is TGTGCCAGCACCCCGACAGGGAACCCAGATACGCAGTATTTT. It is translated as CASTPTGNPDTQYF.

The V gene is TRBV7-2, the J gene TRBJ2-1; no firm D call. The CDR3 spans 12 residues. CDR1 and CDR2 (germline): SGHTA, FQGNSA. The V and J ends lost 4 bases and 9 bases respectively, with 10 bases between them. The CDR3 DNA follows: TGTGCCAGCAGCTCCGATGTCCTTGAGCAGTTCTTC. Encoded protein: CASSSDVLEQFF.

CDR3: CASSFTGPSYEQYF. The CDR3 nucleotides read TGTGCCAGCAGCTTCACAGGGCCCTCCTACGAGCAGTACTTC. The J gene is TRBJ2-7, the V gene TRBV11-3, with a weak D call TRBD1 (6 bases). With 3 bases removed from V and 0 bases from J, the gap between germline ends came to 9 bases. The CDR3 extends over 14 amino acids. Germline CDR1 reads SGHNT; CDR2 reads YENEEA. The full variable domain, rest sourced from reference TRBV11-3 and TRBJ2-7, is EAGVVQSPRYKIIEKKQPVAFWCNPISGHNTLYWYLQNLGQGPELLIRYENEEAVDDSQLPKDRFSAERLKGVDSTLKIQPAELGDSAVYLCASSFTGPSYEQYFGPGTRLTVT.

The rearrangement uses TRBV30 and TRBJ2-7, with 7 nucleotides matching TRBD1. The germline V gene has CDR1 GTSNPN and CDR2 SVGIG (reference sequence). With V trimmed by 3 bases and J by 6 bases, 8 bases remained unmatched. The CDR3 runs to 13 residues. CDR3 sequence: CAWSVSTGTEQYF. The DNA of the CDR3 is TGTGCCTGGAGCGTTTCGACAGGGACCGAGCAGTACTTC.

The chain links TRBV29-1 to TRBJ2-5; 7 bases are a match to TRBD1. V dropped 6 bases and J dropped 5; count of bases not matched to a gene: 3. The CDR3 contains 11 residues. Germline V gene lookup returns CDR1 SQVTM and CDR2 ANQGSEA. The CDR3 loop reads CSVDRAETQYF. The CDR3 DNA follows: TGCAGCGTCGACAGGGCGGAGACCCAGTACTTC.

The gene calls are TRBV29-1 and TRBJ2-1; perhaps TRBD2 as D (7 bases). This CDR3 spans 14 amino acids. Germline loops: CDR1 SQVTM, CDR2 ANQGSEA. Trimming pared 4 bases from V and 6 bases from J, leaving 16 bases between. The CDR3 DNA reads TGCAGCGTTGTTACGGGGGGCGCGGGCAATGAGCAGTTCTTC. Translation: CSVVTGGAGNEQFF.

The V call is TRBV20-1, the J call TRBJ2-7, with D perhaps given as TRBD1 or TRBD2 (5 bases each). Trimming removed 5 bases at V and 6 bases at J, with 14 bases between. Germline lookup yields CDR1 DFQATT and CDR2 SNEGSKA (reference sequence). This CDR3 spans 12 amino acids. The CDR3 protein is CSAYGDPLEQYF. As DNA, the CDR3 is TGCAGTGCTTATGGGGACCCACTCGAGCAGTACTTC.

The V call is TRBV29-1, the J call TRBJ1-3; D remains ambiguous. The V gene lost 4 bases and the J gene lost 0 bases, with 13 bases spanning the gap. Germline CDR1 SQVTM, CDR2 ANQGSEA. CDR3 length equals 15 residues. For the CDR3, the DNA is TGCAGCGTTGCGTCGCCGAGAAACTCTGGAAACACCATATATTTT. Amino acids: CSVASPRNSGNTIYF.

The rearrangement links TRBV6-1 to TRBJ2-3; 13 bases agree with TRBD2. The junction had 8 bases not matched to a gene; V was cut back by 6 bases and J by 5 bases. Germline V gene lookup returns CDR1 MNHNS and CDR2 SASEGT. The CDR3 runs 16 residues. In DNA, the CDR3 is TGTGCCAGCAGGCGACTAGCGGGAGGAAGGATAGATACGCAGTATTTT. Translating gives CASRRLAGGRIDTQYF.

The chain recombines TRBV7-9 with TRBJ1-1; a weak D match, TRBD1 (5 bases). In germline, CDR1 is SEHNR, CDR2 FQNEAQ (reference sequence). V was pared by 7 bases and J by 8 bases, with 17 bases between. This CDR3 is built from 13 residues. The CDR3 nucleotides are TGTGCCAGCAACTTGAGTTCGGGACTGGAAGCTTTCTTT. Translation gives CASNLSSGLEAFF.

V usage is TRBV11-2 and J usage is TRBJ2-3; D gene uncertain. Germline V gene lookup returns CDR1 SGHAT and CDR2 FQNNGV. This CDR3 is 14 amino acids long. The ends were cut back, 1 base at V and 2 bases at J, with 7 bases in the middle. DNA of the CDR3: TGTGCCAGCAGCTTAGGTCTAAACACAGATACGCAGTATTTT. It codes for CASSLGLNTDTQYF.

The chain has TRBV12-3 or TRBV12-4 and TRBJ1-5, with 7 bases aligning to TRBD1. The CDR3 is 14 residues long. The junction had 11 bases not matched to a gene; V was cut back by 6 bases and J by 9 bases. CDR3 residues: CASRSQGVGSPQHF. The CDR3 DNA sequence: TGTGCCAGCAGGTCCCAGGGGGTTGGGTCGCCCCAGCATTTT.

The chain uses TRBV4-3 and TRBJ1-4; weak D call: TRBD1 (5 bases). CDR3 length: 16 amino acids. Germline V gene data show CDR1 as LGHNA and CDR2 as YSLEER. Trimming removed 0 bases from V and 5 bases from J, with 13 bases in between. The CDR3 nucleotides are TGCGCCAGCAGCCAAGATAGAGGGGCCTCCAATGAAAAACTGTTTTTT. It translates to CASSQDRGASNEKLFF.